Presented here are 32 T cell receptor beta chains from one specimen sequenced in a study of T cells in Graves' hyperthyroidism and ophthalmopathy. The source material, RNA transcripts, was used to amplify TCR beta CDR3 regions. The HTBI primer set was used in a first-round RT-PCR of the TCR CDR3. Via MiXCR, TCRdb re-called the multiplex PCR reads, giving one row per CDR3 protein. The table has some 350,000 distinct CDR3 sequences, roughly 15% seen once. The sequenced material came from blood. The receptors here all came from a woman aged 55-70 years with Graves' ophthalmopathy.

This chain joins TRBV12-3 or TRBV12-4 and TRBJ1-3; D remains ambiguous. The CDR3 contains 14 residues. Deletions cut 2 bases from V and 4 bases from J, with 9 bases between. CDR3 coding DNA: TGTGCCAGCAGTTTACAGGCGTCCGGAAACACCATATATTTT. This gives the protein CASSLQASGNTIYF.

This clonotype came up a few times. J is TRBJ1-6 and V is TRBV25-1; D unclear. The V gene's germline CDR1 is MGHDK and CDR2 SYGVNS. V lost 6 bases and J 0 bases, leaving 9 bases between the germline ends. The CDR3 has 15 amino acids. The CDR3 region is CASRAQSSYNSPLHF. CDR3 in DNA: TGTGCCAGCAGAGCGCAGAGCTCCTATAATTCACCCCTCCACTTT.

A word on this clonotype: Mismatch with germline at one junction end may stem from a read error. This chain uses TRBV30 with TRBJ2-1, with D tentatively TRBD1 or TRBD2 (6 bases each). CDR3 length: 15 residues. The germline CDR1 and CDR2 sequences are GTSNPN and SVGIG (reference sequence). CDR3 coding DNA: TGTGCCTGGAGTGTAGGGGGGAGCTCCTACGATGAGCAGTTCTTC. Protein sequence: CAWSVGGSSYDEQFF.

This chain joins TRBV12-3 or TRBV12-4 and TRBJ1-1, with D unclear. CDR3 length: 13 residues. The V and J ends lost 6 bases and 7 bases respectively, with 15 bases between them. In DNA, the CDR3 is TGTGCCAGCAGCCCCTCCCGGGTCATTGAAGCTTTCTTT. Translated, it gives CASSPSRVIEAFF.

This clonotype showed up many times. This sequence joins TRBV18 and TRBJ2-5; D is perhaps TRBD1 (6 bases). The CDR3 is made up of 15 amino acids. The germline gives CDR1 KGHSH, CDR2 LQKENI. V lost 6 bases and J lost 2, with 16 bases in between. CDR3 loop: CASSLYHGQQETQYF. CDR3 nucleotides: TGTGCCAGCTCCCTATACCATGGACAGCAAGAGACCCAGTACTTC.

There are many counts of this clonotype. This chain uses TRBV20-1 with TRBJ1-6; 7 bases agree with TRBD1. J gave up 7 bases and V 5 bases, and 5 bases lay outside the gene matches. The CDR3 sequence is 13 residues long. CDR1 DFQATT and CDR2 SNEGSKA come from the germline V gene (reference sequence). The CDR3 protein is CSAQDRDNSPLHF. CDR3 bases: TGCAGTGCTCAAGACAGGGACAATTCACCCCTCCACTTT.

CDR3 sequence reads: CASSRFGIYNEQFF. CDR3 in DNA: TGTGCCAGCAGCCGATTCGGGATATACAATGAGCAGTTCTTC. The chain joins TRBV5-4 to TRBJ2-1; weak D call: TRBD2 (5 bases). This CDR3 comprises 14 residues. Germline V gene data show CDR1 as SGHNT and CDR2 as YYREEE (reference sequence). V was pared by 4 bases and J by 4 bases, with 12 bases between.

This clonotype occurred a few times. V gene TRBV6-1 combines with J gene TRBJ1-4; D gene ambiguous. V lost 6 bases and J 0 bases, leaving 8 bases between the germline ends. This CDR3 is 14 amino acids long. The germline V gene has CDR1 MNHNS and CDR2 SASEGT. CDR3 amino acids: CASRKTTTNEKLFF. CDR3 bases: TGTGCCAGCAGGAAAACAACAACTAATGAAAAACTGTTTTTT.

V gene TRBV20-1 combines with J gene TRBJ2-1; D possibly corresponds to TRBD1 (6 bases). This CDR3 has 16 residues. V lost 8 bases, J lost 1 base, and 21 bases lay in between. CDR1 is DFQATT, CDR2 SNEGSKA, per germline (reference sequence). The CDR3 DNA is TGCAGTACTACCAAGTACAGGGAATTATCCTACAATGAGCAGTTCTTC. It encodes CSTTKYRELSYNEQFF.

This clonotype was recorded a few times. This rearrangement joins TRBV29-1 to TRBJ2-3; D is undetermined. There are 14 residues in the CDR3. Trimming removed 4 bases from V and 2 bases from J, with 13 bases in between. Germline V gene sequence: CDR1 SQVTM, CDR2 ANQGSEA. CDR3 sequence: CSVAPTEVTDTQYF. The CDR3 DNA is TGCAGCGTTGCTCCAACAGAGGTCACAGATACGCAGTATTTT.

This clonotype came up many times. V and J are TRBV5-1 and TRBJ2-7; D perhaps matches TRBD2 (6 bases). CDR1 SGHRS and CDR2 YFSETQ come from the germline V gene. This CDR3 has 15 amino acids. V gave up 4 bases and J gave up 0 bases, with 14 bases separating them. The CDR3 reads CASSVAVGGSYEQYF. The DNA of the CDR3 is TGCGCCAGCAGCGTAGCCGTGGGAGGCTCCTACGAGCAGTACTTC.

At least ten counts were recorded for this clonotype. The genes are TRBV5-1 and TRBJ2-5; D possibly matches TRBD1 or TRBD2 (6 bases each). Germline CDR1 SGHRS, CDR2 YFSETQ. The CDR3 covers 15 residues. Trimming removed 0 bases from V and 5 bases from J, with 14 bases in between. The CDR3 region is CASSLEGGPQETQYF. The CDR3 region has the DNA TGCGCCAGCAGCTTGGAAGGGGGGCCTCAGGAGACCCAGTACTTC.

This clonotype appeared many times. This chain links TRBV5-1 with TRBJ2-1, with 11 nucleotides matching TRBD2. The length of the CDR3 is 16 residues. Trimming took 0 bases from V and 10 from J; bases not matched to a gene: 9. Germline V gene sequence: CDR1 SGHRS, CDR2 YFSETQ. CDR3 protein: CASSLAVLAGGTEQFF. In nucleotides, the CDR3 is TGCGCCAGCAGCTTGGCCGTGCTAGCGGGAGGTACCGAGCAGTTCTTC.

The rearrangement joins TRBV5-1 to TRBJ2-3; 13 bases line up with TRBD2. Trimming at V came to 4 bases and at J to 2 bases, leaving 7 bases not matched to a gene. Germline assignment: CDR1 SGHRS and CDR2 YFSETQ. CDR3 length equals 17 residues. For the CDR3, the DNA is TGCGCCAGCAGCAGCGGGACTAGCGGGATTATCACAGATACGCAGTATTTT. The encoded protein is CASSSGTSGIITDTQYF.

This clonotype occurred many times. The chain is built from TRBV20-1 and TRBJ2-7, with 7 bases that match TRBD2. V lost 6 bases and J lost 4; bases outside the gene matches: 18. CDR3 length: 16 amino acids. Germline assignment: CDR1 DFQATT and CDR2 SNEGSKA (reference sequence). The CDR3 is CSALGLGGLQIYEQYF. As DNA, the CDR3 is TGCAGTGCCCTTGGGTTGGGAGGGCTGCAAATATACGAGCAGTACTTC.

In this sample, this clonotype turned up many times. The chain employs TRBV6-1 and TRBJ1-6; unclear D gene. The length of the CDR3 is 13 residues. Between the trimmed V and J ends, which lost 6 bases and 9 bases, there was a span of 12 bases. The V gene's germline CDR1 is MNHNS and CDR2 SASEGT. The CDR3 DNA reads TGTGCCAGCAGGGAGGACGGAACTTCACCCCTCCACTTT. This encodes CASREDGTSPLHF.

This clonotype was found a few times. A clone one base away is much larger, so this may be a read error. This chain connects TRBV7-9 to TRBJ1-2; TRBD1 matches 7 bases. The CDR3 is 15 residues long. Germline-derived CDR1 and CDR2 are SEHNR and FQNEAQ (reference sequence). V lost 0 bases, J lost 4 bases, and 5 bases stayed unmatched. The chain's CDR3 is CASSLAAQGCYGYTF. DNA of the CDR3: TGTGCCAGCAGCTTAGCGGCACAGGGGTGCTATGGCTACACCTTC.

This clonotype has ten or more counts. The chain employs TRBV6-1 and TRBJ2-1; D not certain. From germline, CDR1 is MNHNS and CDR2 SASEGT. With 7 bases removed from V and 1 base from J, the gap between germline ends came to 8 bases. The CDR3 sequence is 13 residues long. The CDR3 is CASMTLSYNEQFF. CDR3 DNA sequence: TGTGCCAGCATGACGTTATCCTACAATGAGCAGTTCTTC.

In its sample, this clonotype was seen many times. This rearrangement joins TRBV20-1 to TRBJ2-7; 7 bases fit TRBD1. V gave up 4 bases and J gave up 5 bases; unmatched junction bases: 11. Germline V gene sequence: CDR1 DFQATT, CDR2 SNEGSKA (reference sequence). The CDR3 covers 14 residues. The CDR3 DNA reads as TGCAGTGCTACCCCGACAGGGTTCCCCCACGAGCAGTACTTC. It translates to CSATPTGFPHEQYF.

This clonotype was seen many times. The chain recombines TRBV30 with TRBJ2-3; the match to TRBD2 covers 8 bases. This CDR3 is built from 15 residues. V trimming: 7 bases; J trimming: 2 bases; junction bases outside the gene matches: 11. In germline, CDR1 is GTSNPN, CDR2 SVGIG (reference sequence). This chain's CDR3 is CASFSGRAPTDTQYF. Written as DNA, the CDR3 is TGTGCCTCTTTTTCCGGGAGGGCCCCCACAGATACGCAGTATTTT.

The rearrangement links TRBV7-9 to TRBJ1-2; weak D call: TRBD1 (5 bases). V was pared by 0 bases and J by 1 base, with 18 bases between. The CDR3 sequence is 18 residues long. Germline V CDR1 and CDR2: SEHNR, FQNEAQ (reference sequence). The CDR3 loop reads CASSLAGAQQEGNYGYTF. The CDR3 DNA reads TGTGCCAGCAGCTTAGCTGGGGCCCAGCAGGAGGGTAACTATGGCTACACCTTC.

The sample holds a few counts of this clonotype. The CDR3 DNA reads as TGTGCCAGTAGTAAGGCTAGCGGGAGGACTATGTACAATGAGCAGTTCTTC. As protein: CASSKASGRTMYNEQFF. The chain is built from TRBV19 and TRBJ2-1, with 11 bases identical to TRBD2. CDR3 length: 17 amino acids. V shed 4 bases, J shed 4 bases, and the junction held 9 bases outside the gene matches. Looked up from germline, CDR1 is LNHDA and CDR2 is SQIVND (reference sequence).

This clonotype has at least ten counts. The chain joins TRBV28 to TRBJ2-5; D might be TRBD1 (5 bases). The germline gives CDR1 MDHEN, CDR2 SYDVKM. Trimming removed 3 bases from V and 4 bases from J, with 9 bases in between. The CDR3 has 13 residues. The CDR3 is CASSLRTPETQYF. The CDR3 DNA follows: TGTGCCAGCAGTTTGAGGACACCAGAGACCCAGTACTTC.

There are many counts of this clonotype. This chain uses TRBV6-1 with TRBJ2-5; a possible D gene is TRBD1 (5 bases). CDR3 length: 13 amino acids. Between the trimmed V and J ends, which lost 3 bases and 5 bases, there was a span of 10 bases. The germline CDR1 and CDR2 sequences are MNHNS and SASEGT. The CDR3 bases are TGTGCCAGCAGTGACCGGCCAGGGGAGACCCAGTACTTC. Encoded protein: CASSDRPGETQYF.

This clonotype was seen ten or more times. For the CDR3, the DNA is TGTGCCAGCAACCGAGCGGGAGGATCTAATGAGCAGTTCTTC. Translation gives CASNRAGGSNEQFF. The chain has TRBV27 and TRBJ2-1, with TRBD2 identical over 9 bases. V gave up 7 bases and J gave up 7 bases; unmatched junction bases: 8. From germline, CDR1 is MNHEY and CDR2 SMNVEV (reference sequence). This CDR3 contains 14 residues.

The rearrangement joins TRBV20-1 to TRBJ2-2; 7 nucleotides line up with TRBD2. Germline V lookup: CDR1 DFQATT, CDR2 SNEGSKA (reference sequence). The junction had 5 bases not matched to a gene; V was cut back by 1 base and J by 6 bases. CDR3 length equals 14 residues. Written as DNA, the CDR3 is TGCAGTGCTAGAGCAACCGGACTAGCCGGGGAGCTGTTTTTT. Protein: CSARATGLAGELFF.

In its sample, this clonotype was seen many times. The gene calls are TRBV7-6 and TRBJ2-3, with 8 bases matching TRBD2. V lost 1 base to trimming and J lost 1 base; unmatched junction nucleotides: 4. The CDR3 has 16 residues. Germline CDR1 reads SGHVS; CDR2 reads FNYEAQ. The CDR3 reads CASSLVSTSGTDTQYF. The DNA of the CDR3 is TGTGCCAGCAGCTTAGTTTCGACTAGCGGCACAGATACGCAGTATTTT. The complete variable domain, with remaining parts taken from reference TRBV7-6 and TRBJ2-3, reads GAGVSQSPRYKVTKRGQDVALRCDPISGHVSLYWYRQALGQGPEFLTYFNYEAQQDKSGLPNDRFSAERPEGSISTLTIQRTEQRDSAMYRCASSLVSTSGTDTQYFGPGTRLTVL.

This clonotype was seen a handful of times. The rearrangement uses TRBV27 and TRBJ1-1, with D possibly being TRBD1 (6 bases). Deletions cut 6 bases from V and 0 bases from J, with 14 bases between. The CDR3 loop spans 15 amino acids. Germline CDR1 MNHEY, CDR2 SMNVEV (reference sequence). CDR3 residues: CASRSRTAMNTEAFF. CDR3 coding DNA: TGTGCCAGCAGGTCCCGGACAGCCATGAACACTGAAGCTTTCTTT.

This clonotype was seen only a few times. The V and J genes are TRBV5-6 and TRBJ2-7, with D possibly being TRBD1 (6 bases). The CDR3 consists of 12 residues. Germline assignment: CDR1 SGHDT and CDR2 YYEEEE. Deletions cut 5 bases from V and 7 bases from J, with 13 bases between. In DNA, the CDR3 is TGTGCCAGCAGATATATAGGGGGTGAGCAGTACTTC. Translation gives CASRYIGGEQYF.

This sequence joins TRBV25-1 and TRBJ2-3, with 9 bases identical to TRBD2. The CDR3 covers 16 residues. Germline assignment: CDR1 MGHDK and CDR2 SYGVNS. The V and J ends lost 5 bases and 4 bases, in that order; junction bases with no gene match: 10. The CDR3 DNA reads TGTGCCAGCAGTTCCCATGGCAGCGGGAGGCCAGATACGCAGTATTTT. Translation gives CASSSHGSGRPDTQYF.

The chain links TRBV27 to TRBJ1-1, with D perhaps matching TRBD1 (6 bases). V was pared by 7 bases and J by 1 base, with 19 bases between. The germline gives CDR1 MNHEY, CDR2 SMNVEV (reference sequence). This CDR3 has 16 residues. The DNA for the CDR3 is TGTGCCAGCACTCGAAAGGGGGGGCTAAAGAACACTGAAGCTTTCTTT. Protein sequence: CASTRKGGLKNTEAFF.

Ten or more counts support this clonotype. This sequence joins TRBV7-9 and TRBJ2-1; D ambiguous. V was shortened by 5 bases and J by 10 bases, with 21 bases between the two germline ends. This CDR3 has 15 residues. Germline V lookup: CDR1 SEHNR, CDR2 FQNEAQ (reference sequence). The DNA for the CDR3 is TGTGCCAGCAGCGGAAGTTCAACTAATTTCAGGGAGCAGTTCTTC. Protein product: CASSGSSTNFREQFF.